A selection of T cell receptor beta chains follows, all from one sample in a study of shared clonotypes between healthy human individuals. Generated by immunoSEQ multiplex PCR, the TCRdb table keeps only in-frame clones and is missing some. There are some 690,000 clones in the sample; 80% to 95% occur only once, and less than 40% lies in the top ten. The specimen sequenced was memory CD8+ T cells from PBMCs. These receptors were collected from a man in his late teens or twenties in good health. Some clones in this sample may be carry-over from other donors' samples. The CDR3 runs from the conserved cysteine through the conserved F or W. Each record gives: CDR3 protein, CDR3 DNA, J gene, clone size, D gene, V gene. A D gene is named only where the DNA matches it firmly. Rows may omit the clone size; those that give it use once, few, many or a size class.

CASSHFGTYYEQYF TGTGCCAGTAGTCATTTTGGGACTTACTACGAGCAGTACTTC TRBJ2-7 . . TRBV19
CASSQDGTSVHNEQFF TGTGCCAGCAGCCAGGACGGGACTAGCGTCCACAATGAGCAGTTCTTC TRBJ2-1 . TRBD2 TRBV7-9
CASSPGGYEQYF TGCGCCAGCAGCCCGGGGGGTTACGAGCAGTACTTC TRBJ2-7 . TRBD2 TRBV5-1
CASSVGADSYEQYF TGTGCCAGCAGCGTAGGGGCGGACTCCTACGAGCAGTACTTC TRBJ2-7 . . TRBV9
CASSLGTGVTGELFF TGCGCCAGCAGCTTGGGGACAGGAGTCACCGGGGAGCTGTTTTTT TRBJ2-2 . TRBD1 TRBV5-1
CASSSQTEGSGNTIYF TGTGCCAGCAGTTCGCAGACAGAGGGGTCTGGAAACACCATATATTTT TRBJ1-3 . . TRBV28
CASSVLAGGPNEQFF TGTGCCAGCAGCGTCCTAGCGGGAGGGCCGAATGAGCAGTTCTTC TRBJ2-1 . TRBD2 TRBV5-4
CASSYTRDPGLANYGYTF TGTGCCAGCAGCTATACCCGGGACCCCGGACTCGCTAACTATGGCTACACCTTC TRBJ1-2 . . TRBV11-2
CASSWTGLNTEAFF TGTGCCAGCAGCTGGACAGGACTTAACACTGAAGCTTTCTTT TRBJ1-1 . TRBD1 TRBV7-9
CASSGVESSYNEQFF TGCGCCAGCAGCGGGGTTGAGAGCTCCTACAATGAGCAGTTCTTC TRBJ2-1 . . TRBV5-1
CASSFRGGEGNNEQFF TGTGCCAGCAGTTTTAGGGGCGGGGAGGGGAACAATGAGCAGTTCTTC TRBJ2-1 . TRBD2 TRBV27
CASSEYRHTEAFF TGTGCCAGCAGTGAATACAGACACACTGAAGCTTTCTTT TRBJ1-1 . . TRBV6-1
CASSLGNQPQHF TGTGCCAGCAGCCTTGGAAATCAGCCCCAGCATTTT TRBJ1-5 . . TRBV7-9
CASTGGSSYEQYF TGTGCCAGCACGGGCGGTAGCTCCTACGAGCAGTACTTC TRBJ2-7 . . TRBV5-6
CATGTGTSGANVLTF TGTGCCACCGGGACAGGGACTTCTGGGGCCAACGTCCTGACTTTC TRBJ2-6 . TRBD1 TRBV27
CASSARDAHYEQYF TGTGCCAGCAGCGCCAGGGACGCTCACTACGAGCAGTACTTC TRBJ2-7 . . TRBV7-7
CASSLDKVSYNEQFF TGTGCCAGCAGCTTAGATAAGGTTTCCTACAATGAGCAGTTCTTC TRBJ2-1 once . TRBV11-2
CASSHTTITGVYEQYF TGTGCCAGCAGTCACACGACTATAACGGGAGTGTACGAGCAGTACTTC TRBJ2-7 . . TRBV27
CASRDRALNTEAFF TGTGCCAGCCGGGACAGGGCGTTGAACACTGAAGCTTTCTTT TRBJ1-1 few TRBD1 TRBV7-9
CASTPTDSLLFNEQFF TGTGCCAGTACCCCAACTGACAGCCTGCTGTTCAATGAGCAGTTCTTC TRBJ2-1 . . TRBV19
CASSFGPPGATDTQYF TGTGCCAGCAGCTTCGGCCCTCCTGGCGCCACAGATACGCAGTATTTT TRBJ2-3 . . TRBV5-4
CATSRDQGSGNTIYF TGTGCCACCAGCAGAGATCAAGGGTCTGGAAACACCATATATTTT TRBJ1-3 . . TRBV15
CASTLREGNTEAFF TGTGCCAGTACTCTACGGGAGGGGAACACTGAAGCTTTCTTT TRBJ1-1 once . TRBV19
CASSPGGLGTEAFF TGTGCCAGCAGCCCAGGGGGTTTGGGCACTGAAGCTTTCTTT TRBJ1-1 . TRBD1 TRBV7-8
CASSLSQILGLTDTQYF TGCGCCAGCAGCCTTTCCCAGATTTTGGGGCTCACAGATACGCAGTATTTT TRBJ2-3 . . TRBV5-1
CASSLGDAGNQPQHF TGTGCCAGCAGCTTGGGGGATGCGGGCAATCAGCCCCAGCATTTT TRBJ1-5 . . TRBV5-5
CAWSWAGDTEAFF TGTGCCTGGAGTTGGGCTGGGGACACTGAAGCTTTCTTT TRBJ1-1 . . TRBV30
CASSQAEGGEQYF TGCGCCAGCAGCCAAGCCGAGGGAGGCGAGCAGTACTTC TRBJ2-7 . . TRBV4-3
CATSRGQGRNQPQHF TGTGCCACCAGCAGGGGGCAGGGACGCAATCAGCCCCAGCATTTT TRBJ1-5 few . TRBV15
CASSLWGGAEAFF TGTGCCAGCAGCTTGTGGGGGGGCGCTGAAGCTTTCTTT TRBJ1-1 . . TRBV5-6
CASSATRGVGYTF TGTGCCAGCAGCGCGACACGAGGAGTTGGCTACACCTTC TRBJ1-2 once . TRBV9
CASSYSSGEFYNEQFF TGTGCCAGCAGTTACTCGTCGGGAGAGTTCTACAATGAGCAGTTCTTC TRBJ2-1 . . TRBV6-5
CASSPGQGAVNTEAFF TGCGCCAGCAGCCCTGGACAGGGGGCGGTGAACACTGAAGCTTTCTTT TRBJ1-1 . TRBD1 TRBV4-1
CASSKVTSGSSYNEQFF TGTGCCAGCAGCAAAGTTACTAGCGGTAGCTCCTACAATGAGCAGTTCTTC TRBJ2-1 . . TRBV21-1
CAAGPPFSGNTIYF TGTGCCGCGGGTCCCCCATTCTCTGGAAACACCATATATTTT TRBJ1-3 . . TRBV6-5
CASSDSRVHPNEQFF TGTGCCAGCAGTGACTCTCGCGTACATCCAAATGAGCAGTTCTTC TRBJ2-1 . . TRBV2
CASPGQGDNEQYF TGTGCCAGTCCGGGACAGGGAGACAACGAGCAGTACTTC TRBJ2-7 few TRBD1 TRBV27
CAWSEPIALRKLFF TGTGCCTGGAGTGAACCTATAGCCCTTCGGAAACTGTTTTTT TRBJ1-4 . . TRBV30
CASSPGTSEYNEQFF TGTGCCAGCAGCCCTGGGACTAGCGAATACAATGAGCAGTTCTTC TRBJ2-1 . TRBD2 TRBV7-9
CASRVARGQPQHF TGTGCCAGCAGAGTGGCCCGTGGACAGCCCCAGCATTTT TRBJ1-5 . . TRBV6-5
CASSVRDEETQYF TGTGCCAGCAGCGTCCGGGACGAAGAGACCCAGTACTTC TRBJ2-5 . . TRBV9
CASSLVQETQYF TGTGCCAGCAGCTTGGTCCAAGAGACCCAGTACTTC TRBJ2-5 few . TRBV7-8